A single sample is the source of the 14 T cell receptor beta chains below, sequenced in a study of T cell responses to AZD1222 COVID-19 vaccine. Only in-frame clones appear in the TCRdb table, and some are missing; sequencing was by immunoSEQ multiplex PCR. The table lists some 170,000 clones, about 88% of them singletons. The sequences come from peripheral blood, collected on day 0 of AZD1222 vaccination. These receptors all come from an adult in good health.

The chain is built from TRBV19 and TRBJ1-1, with a weak D call TRBD1 (6 bases). V was clipped by 6 bases and J by 0 bases, with 17 bases between them. This CDR3 has 16 residues. Germline V lookup: CDR1 LNHDA, CDR2 SQIVND (reference sequence). The CDR3: CASSIPLGGMNTEAFF. In DNA, the CDR3 is TGTGCCAGTAGCATCCCCCTAGGGGGTATGAACACTGAAGCTTTCTTT.

The chain employs TRBV6-5 and TRBJ1-3; D is ambiguous. Germline V gene sequence: CDR1 MNHEY, CDR2 SVGAGI. V lost 3 bases and J lost 4, with 7 bases in between. The CDR3 sequence is 13 residues long. CDR3 region: CASSYGTGNTIYF. The CDR3 nucleotides read TGTGCCAGCAGTTATGGAACAGGAAACACCATATATTTT.

This sequence joins TRBV2 and TRBJ2-7; the match to TRBD1 covers 7 bases. The germline CDR1 and CDR2 sequences are SNHLY and FYNNEI. J was trimmed by 6 bases and V by 7 bases; bases with no gene match: 6. The CDR3 totals 12 residues. DNA of the CDR3: TGTGCCAGCACCTCGACAGGGCTCGAGCAGTACTTC. Protein: CASTSTGLEQYF. Supplemented by reference TRBV2 and TRBJ2-7, the full variable domain reads EPEVTQTPSHQVTQMGQEVILRCVPISNHLYFYWYRQILGQKVEFLVSFYNNEISEKSEIFDDQFSVERPDGSNFTLKIRSTKLEDSAMYFCASTSTGLEQYFGPGTRLTVT.

The chain has TRBV6-4 and TRBJ2-7; 7 nucleotides line up with TRBD2. The CDR3 spans 16 residues. With 2 bases clipped from V and 2 bases from J, the junction kept 9 bases outside the gene matches. CDR1 is MRHNA and CDR2 is SNTAGT in the germline V gene. CDR3 DNA sequence: TGTGCCAGCAGTGACCCCGAGGCCGGGAGGACCTACGAGCAGTACTTC. Its translation is CASSDPEAGRTYEQYF.

The chain employs TRBV19 and TRBJ2-3; 8 nucleotides agree with TRBD2. This CDR3 has 15 residues. Germline V gene lookup returns CDR1 LNHDA and CDR2 SQIVND (reference sequence). J gave up 6 bases and V 7 bases, and 12 bases lay outside the gene matches. This CDR3 is CASTMGGGPYDTQYF. The CDR3 DNA reads as TGTGCCAGTACCATGGGCGGGGGGCCATACGATACGCAGTATTTT.

The chain has TRBV5-8 and TRBJ1-6; tentative D call: TRBD1 (5 bases). There are 15 residues in the CDR3. The germline gives CDR1 SGHTS, CDR2 YDEGEE. V dropped 2 bases and J dropped 7 bases, with 13 bases sitting between them. The CDR3 loop reads CASSFAGTGNSPLHF. The DNA of the CDR3 is TGTGCCAGCAGCTTCGCCGGGACTGGAAATTCACCCCTCCACTTT.

The rearrangement uses TRBV5-1 and TRBJ2-5, with D tentatively TRBD2 (6 bases). CDR1 is SGHRS, CDR2 YFSETQ, per germline. This CDR3 comprises 15 residues. The V end lost 5 bases, the J end lost 5 bases, and 19 bases lay between the germline ends. The CDR3 loop is CASRSRGSGLETQYF. The CDR3 DNA sequence: TGCGCCAGCAGATCCCGGGGGTCCGGCTTGGAGACCCAGTACTTC.

The chain is built from TRBV10-3 and TRBJ2-5; D call uncertain. Germline CDR1 and CDR2: ENHRY and SYGVKD. This CDR3 has 13 residues. Trimming removed 4 bases at V and 7 bases at J, with 13 bases between. CDR3 DNA sequence: TGTGCCATCAGTGCGCTCGGTCATAGGACCCAGTACTTC. Translating gives CAISALGHRTQYF.

J is TRBJ2-2 and V is TRBV2, with no clear D. CDR3 length: 14 amino acids. Germline V gene sequence: CDR1 SNHLY, CDR2 FYNNEI. Trimming shortened V by 2 bases and J by 5 bases, and 9 bases separated the two germline ends. Here the CDR3 DNA reads TGTGCCAGCAGTGAACGGGCCCAAACCGGGGAGCTGTTTTTT. This translates into CASSERAQTGELFF.

This chain connects TRBV30 to TRBJ1-5, with D uncertain. Germline loops: CDR1 GTSNPN, CDR2 SVGIG (reference sequence). V lost 0 bases and J 9 bases, leaving 12 bases between the germline ends. CDR3 length equals 13 residues. The CDR3 sequence: CAWSVGPMGPQHF. For the CDR3, the DNA is TGTGCCTGGAGTGTGGGTCCCATGGGGCCCCAGCATTTT. Full variable domain (rest looked up from reference TRBV30 and TRBJ1-5): SQTIHQWPATLVQPVGSPLSLECTVEGTSNPNLYWYRQAAGRGLQLLFYSVGIGQISSEVPQNLSASRPQDRQFILSSKKLLLSDSGFYLCAWSVGPMGPQHFGDGTRLSIL.

The V and J genes are TRBV19 and TRBJ1-6, with D hard to call. Between the trimmed V and J ends, which lost 9 bases and 7 bases, there was a span of 13 bases. This CDR3 contains 13 residues. The V gene's germline CDR1 is LNHDA and CDR2 SQIVND (reference sequence). For the CDR3, the DNA is TGTGCCAGCGCCGGCCACGGGAATTCACCCCTCCACTTT. It is translated as CASAGHGNSPLHF.

The genes are TRBV18 and TRBJ1-1; 9 bases line up with TRBD1. The CDR3 is made up of 15 amino acids. The germline V gene encodes CDR1 KGHSH and CDR2 LQKENI. With 3 bases clipped from V and 1 base from J, the junction kept 3 bases outside the gene matches. The CDR3 sequence is CASSPEGQGNTEAFF. The DNA of the CDR3 is TGTGCCAGCTCACCCGAGGGACAGGGGAACACTGAAGCTTTCTTT.

The chain joins TRBV3-1 (or the pseudogene TRBV3-2) to TRBJ1-4, with TRBD1 identical over 7 bases. There are 18 residues in the CDR3. Trimming at V came to 1 base and at J to 0 bases, leaving 8 bases not matched to a gene. Germline CDR1 is LGHDT and CDR2 is YNNKEL (reference sequence). CDR3 amino acids: CASSQGGPQGATNEKLFF. The CDR3 DNA follows: TGTGCCAGCAGCCAAGGGGGGCCTCAGGGGGCAACTAATGAAAAACTGTTTTTT.

The chain's CDR3 is CARTPHTGADTQYF. DNA of the CDR3: TGTGCCCGAACCCCCCATACAGGGGCAGATACGCAGTATTTT. This sequence joins TRBV19 and TRBJ2-3; 7 bases map to TRBD1. Germline CDR1 and CDR2: LNHDA and SQIVND (reference sequence). J was trimmed by 4 bases and V by 11 bases; bases with no gene match: 12. There are 14 residues in the CDR3.